This passage covers 19 T cell receptor beta chains from one sample sequenced in a study of T cell changes during pregnancy in multiple sclerosis. The protocol was immunoSEQ multiplex PCR, while the TCRdb copy is restricted to in-frame clones and leaves out a portion. The data show over 55,000 clones, 80% to 90% seen once. The source was peripheral blood, collected in the first trimester of pregnancy. These receptors all come from a female donor with multiple sclerosis, enrolled in a pregnancy study.

V and J are TRBV7-2 and TRBJ2-7, with D tentatively TRBD2 (5 bases). This CDR3 contains 13 residues. Germline V CDR1 and CDR2: SGHTA, FQGNSA. V dropped 4 bases and J dropped 3 bases, with 10 bases sitting between them. The CDR3 DNA reads TGTGCCAGCAGCTATCCGGGGATCTACGAGCAGTACTTC. This encodes CASSYPGIYEQYF.

This clone was detected only once. The chain has TRBV4-1 and TRBJ2-7, with a weak D call TRBD2 (6 bases). The CDR3 has 15 amino acids. The V end lost 3 bases, the J end lost 2 bases, and 14 bases lay between the germline ends. The germline gives CDR1 MGHRA, CDR2 YSYEKL. CDR3 in amino acids: CASSQASSEPYEQYF. The CDR3 nucleotides are TGCGCCAGCAGCCAGGCTTCTAGCGAACCCTACGAGCAGTACTTC.

The sample holds one count of this clone. The chain joins TRBV5-4 to TRBJ2-1; 7 nucleotides agree with TRBD2. J lost 8 bases, V lost 4 bases, and 18 bases had no gene match. Germline V gives CDR1 SGHNT, CDR2 YYREEE (reference sequence). The CDR3 is made up of 17 amino acids. CDR3 in DNA: TGTGCCAGCAGCCCAGTAACCAGCGGGACGGTCGGGGATGAGCAGTTCTTC. Amino acids: CASSPVTSGTVGDEQFF.

This clone came up a few times. This CDR3 is CASRSFSSGNTIYF. CDR3 DNA: TGTGCCAGCAGGTCATTTAGCTCTGGAAACACCATATATTTT. V and J are TRBV6-6 and TRBJ1-3; D unresolved. Trimming took 6 bases from V and 0 from J, leaving 9 bases between them. This CDR3 has 14 amino acids. Germline CDR1 reads MNHNY; CDR2 reads SVGAGI (reference sequence).

A few counts support this clone. CDR3 residues: CASTPGAGTGYEQYF. CDR3 DNA: TGTGCCAGCACACCGGGGGCCGGGACAGGCTACGAGCAGTACTTC. This chain joins TRBV7-2 and TRBJ2-7; 8 bases map to TRBD1. CDR3 size: 15 residues. Trimming at V came to 7 bases and at J to 3 bases, leaving 11 bases not matched to a gene. The germline V gene has CDR1 SGHTA and CDR2 FQGNSA.

In its sample, this clone was seen a few times. The chain employs TRBV7-2 and TRBJ2-7, with a weak D call TRBD2 (5 bases). The V gene lost 9 bases and the J gene lost 6 bases, with 18 bases spanning the gap. Germline-derived CDR1 and CDR2 are SGHTA and FQGNSA. This CDR3 region has 13 residues. This CDR3 reads CASRTAIVTEQYF. The CDR3 DNA follows: TGTGCCAGTAGGACTGCAATTGTCACCGAGCAGTACTTC.

The chain links TRBV6-1 to TRBJ2-6; D is perhaps TRBD2 (6 bases). V lost 8 bases and J lost 2, with 7 bases in between. Germline CDR1 reads MNHNS; CDR2 reads SASEGT. The CDR3 sequence is 13 residues long. The CDR3: CASGGTGANVLTF. In DNA, the CDR3 is TGTGCCAGCGGGGGGACTGGGGCCAACGTCCTGACTTTC.

This rearrangement joins TRBV2 to TRBJ2-7; 7 bases line up with TRBD2. With 10 bases clipped from V and 2 bases from J, the junction kept 14 bases outside the gene matches. This CDR3 has 15 amino acids. The germline V gene encodes CDR1 SNHLY and CDR2 FYNNEI. CDR3: CATRGKWDYTYEQYF. The CDR3 DNA sequence: TGTGCCACAAGAGGAAAATGGGACTACACCTACGAGCAGTACTTC. Full variable domain (outside the CDR3, taken from reference TRBV2 and TRBJ2-7): EPEVTQTPSHQVTQMGQEVILRCVPISNHLYFYWYRQILGQKVEFLVSFYNNEISEKSEIFDDQFSVERPDGSNFTLKIRSTKLEDSAMYFCATRGKWDYTYEQYFGPGTRLTVT.

The chain recombines TRBV10-3 with TRBJ1-1; 9 bases match TRBD1. Germline V gene sequence: CDR1 ENHRY, CDR2 SYGVKD. The V gene end was trimmed by 7 bases and the J gene end by 8 bases; junction bases not matched to a gene: 8. CDR3 length equals 13 residues. The CDR3 loop is CAINPGQGSEAFF. The DNA for the CDR3 is TGTGCCATCAACCCGGGACAGGGTTCCGAAGCTTTCTTT.

This clone appeared a single time. The chain combines TRBV9 with TRBJ2-1; 8 positions agree with TRBD2. J gave up 2 bases and V 6 bases, and 4 bases lay outside the gene matches. The CDR3 covers 14 residues. From germline, CDR1 is SGDLS and CDR2 YYNGEE. The CDR3 DNA reads TGTGCCAGCAACCGGGGGGGCCCCTACAATGAGCAGTTCTTC. It yields the protein CASNRGGPYNEQFF.

V usage is TRBV7-9 and J usage is TRBJ2-3; a weak D match, TRBD1 (7 bases). The CDR3 is made up of 14 amino acids. V gave up 2 bases and J gave up 5 bases, with 11 bases separating them. Germline V lookup: CDR1 SEHNR, CDR2 FQNEAQ (reference sequence). The CDR3 sequence is CASSLSQGGDTQYF. The CDR3 bases are TGTGCCAGCAGCTTATCCCAGGGGGGAGATACGCAGTATTTT.

This sequence joins TRBV6-5 and TRBJ1-1, with D possibly being TRBD1 (6 bases). The CDR3 has 16 amino acids. Germline CDR1 is MNHEY and CDR2 is SVGAGI. Trimming cost V 0 bases and J 2 bases, with 13 bases left between them. The CDR3 loop is CASSYSQGYFNTEAFF. The CDR3 bases are TGTGCCAGCAGTTACTCACAGGGTTACTTTAACACTGAAGCTTTCTTT.

The chain combines TRBV27 with TRBJ2-1; 12 nucleotides line up with TRBD2. The CDR3 runs to 17 residues. Germline CDR1 and CDR2: MNHEY and SMNVEV (reference sequence). With 4 bases clipped from V and 6 bases from J, the junction kept 10 bases outside the gene matches. CDR3 coding DNA: TGTGCCAGCAGTTCCCCCGGACTAGCGGGACTCGGCAATGAGCAGTTCTTC. This gives the protein CASSSPGLAGLGNEQFF.

By share, this clone ranks as medium-sized. V gene TRBV6-1 combines with J gene TRBJ1-6; 9 nucleotides match TRBD1. This CDR3 is built from 17 residues. J was trimmed by 4 bases and V by 6 bases; bases with no gene match: 10. The germline CDR1 and CDR2 sequences are MNHNS and SASEGT. CDR3 in DNA: TGTGCCAGCAGGGAAACTGCAGACAGGGGGTATAATTCACCCCTCCACTTT. Translated: CASRETADRGYNSPLHF.

The sample holds one count of this clone. The chain joins TRBV14 to TRBJ2-7; 14 bases agree with TRBD2. The CDR3 runs to 16 residues. Germline CDR1 and CDR2: SGHDN and FVKESK. After removal of 0 bases from V and 5 bases from J, the junction contained 3 bases not matched to a gene. In DNA form, the CDR3 reads TGTGCCAGCAGCCAAGAGACTAGCGGGGGGGCGGACGAGCAGTACTTC. It codes for CASSQETSGGADEQYF.

The genes are TRBV27 and TRBJ2-1; 9 positions match TRBD1. Trimming removed 5 bases from V and 8 bases from J; junction bases left unmatched: 10. Germline CDR1 MNHEY, CDR2 SMNVEV (reference sequence). CDR3 length equals 15 residues. The CDR3 nucleotides are TGTGCCAGCAGTCAACTAGGGACAGGGTTGGATGAGCAGTTCTTC. Its translation is CASSQLGTGLDEQFF.

The chain joins TRBV10-2 to TRBJ2-5; 11 bases line up with TRBD2. CDR1 WSHSY and CDR2 SAAADI come from the germline V gene. CDR3 size: 16 residues. The junction had 6 bases not matched to a gene; V was cut back by 5 bases and J by 1 base. The CDR3 coding sequence is TGCGCCAGCAGTAAAACGGGGACTAGCGGCCAAGAGACCCAGTACTTC. Translated, it gives CASSKTGTSGQETQYF.

This chain uses TRBV11-2 with TRBJ2-7, with D possibly matching TRBD1 (5 bases). The CDR3 spans 14 residues. The V end lost 1 base, the J end lost 1 base, and 8 bases lay between the germline ends. The germline V gene has CDR1 SGHAT and CDR2 FQNNGV. The CDR3, as DNA: TGTGCCAGCAGCTTAGCTAGACAGTCCTACGAGCAGTACTTC. Protein sequence: CASSLARQSYEQYF.

V gene TRBV7-2 combines with J gene TRBJ2-1; TRBD1 might be the D (5 bases). Trimming took off 2 bases at V and 8 bases at J, with 16 bases between the two ends. Germline V lookup: CDR1 SGHTA, CDR2 FQGNSA. This CDR3 region has 15 residues. CDR3 region: CASSLSRAAWYEQFF. The DNA of the CDR3 is TGTGCCAGCAGCTTAAGCAGGGCCGCTTGGTATGAGCAGTTCTTC.